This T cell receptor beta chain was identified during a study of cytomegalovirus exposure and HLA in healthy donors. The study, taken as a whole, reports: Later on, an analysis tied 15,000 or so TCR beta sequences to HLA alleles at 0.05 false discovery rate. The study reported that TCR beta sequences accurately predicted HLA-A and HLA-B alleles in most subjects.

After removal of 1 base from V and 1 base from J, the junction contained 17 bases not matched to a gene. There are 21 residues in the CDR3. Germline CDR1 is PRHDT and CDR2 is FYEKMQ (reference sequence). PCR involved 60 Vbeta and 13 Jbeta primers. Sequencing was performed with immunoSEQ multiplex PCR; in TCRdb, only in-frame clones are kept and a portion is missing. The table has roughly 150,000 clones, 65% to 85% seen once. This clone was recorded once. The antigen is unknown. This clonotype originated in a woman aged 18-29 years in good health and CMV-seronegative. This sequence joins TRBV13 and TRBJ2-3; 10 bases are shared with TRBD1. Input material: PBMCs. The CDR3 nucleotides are TGTGCCAGCAGCTTAGATCGGACAGGGGGTTCGGGACGTAAGGGCACAGATACGCAGTATTTT. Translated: CASSLDRTGGSGRKGTDTQYF.